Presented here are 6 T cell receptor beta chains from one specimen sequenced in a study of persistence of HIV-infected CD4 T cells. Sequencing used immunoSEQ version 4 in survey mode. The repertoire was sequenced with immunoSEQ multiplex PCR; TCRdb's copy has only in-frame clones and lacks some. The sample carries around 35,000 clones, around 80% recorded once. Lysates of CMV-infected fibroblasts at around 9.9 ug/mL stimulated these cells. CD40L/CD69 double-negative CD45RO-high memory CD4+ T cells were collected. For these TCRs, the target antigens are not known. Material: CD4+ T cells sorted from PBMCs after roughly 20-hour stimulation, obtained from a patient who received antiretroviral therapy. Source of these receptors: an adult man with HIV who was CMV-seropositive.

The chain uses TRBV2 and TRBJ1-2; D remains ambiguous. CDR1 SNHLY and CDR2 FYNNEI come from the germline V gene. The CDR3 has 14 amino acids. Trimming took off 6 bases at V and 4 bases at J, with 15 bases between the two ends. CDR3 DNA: TGTGCCAGCAGACCACCCGCCGCCTCCTATGGCTACACCTTC. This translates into CASRPPAASYGYTF.

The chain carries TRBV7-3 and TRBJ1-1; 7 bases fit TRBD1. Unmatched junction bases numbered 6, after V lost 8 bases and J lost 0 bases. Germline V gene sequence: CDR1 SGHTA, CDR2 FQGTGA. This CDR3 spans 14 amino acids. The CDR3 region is CASFRTGLNTEAFF. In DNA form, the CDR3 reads TGTGCCAGCTTCCGGACAGGCTTGAACACTGAAGCTTTCTTT.

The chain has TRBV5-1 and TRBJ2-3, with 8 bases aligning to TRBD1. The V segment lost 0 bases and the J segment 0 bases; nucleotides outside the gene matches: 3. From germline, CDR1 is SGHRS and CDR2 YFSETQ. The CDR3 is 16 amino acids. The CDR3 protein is CASSLVGQVSTDTQYF. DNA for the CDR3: TGCGCCAGCAGCTTGGTGGGACAGGTCAGCACAGATACGCAGTATTTT.

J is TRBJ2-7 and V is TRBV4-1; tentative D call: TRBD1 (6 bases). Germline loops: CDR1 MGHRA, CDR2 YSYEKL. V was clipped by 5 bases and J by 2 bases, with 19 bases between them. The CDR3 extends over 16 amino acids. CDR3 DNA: TGCGCCAGCAGCGACAGACCAGGGGCAACCACCTACGAGCAGTACTTC. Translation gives CASSDRPGATTYEQYF.

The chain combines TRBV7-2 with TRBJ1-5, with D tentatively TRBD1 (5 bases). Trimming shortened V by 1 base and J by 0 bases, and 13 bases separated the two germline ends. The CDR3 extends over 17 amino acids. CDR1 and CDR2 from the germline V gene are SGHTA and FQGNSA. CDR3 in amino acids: CASSLESAGLSNQPQHF. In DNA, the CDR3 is TGTGCCAGCAGCTTAGAATCGGCAGGGCTTAGCAATCAGCCCCAGCATTTT.

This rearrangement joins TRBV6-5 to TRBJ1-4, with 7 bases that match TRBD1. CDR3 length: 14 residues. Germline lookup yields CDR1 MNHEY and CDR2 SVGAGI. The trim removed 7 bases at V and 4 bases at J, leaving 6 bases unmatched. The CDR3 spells CASNTGTVNEKLFF. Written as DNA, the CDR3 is TGTGCCAGCAACACCGGGACAGTTAATGAAAAACTGTTTTTT.